Following are 18 T cell receptor beta chains from one sample sequenced in a study of T-cell reconstitution after alpha-beta-depleted transplantation in children. Preparation of the TCRbeta library was carried out with unique molecular identifiers. A single record per CDR3 protein comes from TCRdb applying MiXCR to the PCR reads. The sample has 200,000 to 300,000 distinct CDR3 sequences; 20% to 30% are singletons. The sequencing used PBMCs, mostly from graft donor cells, collected 360 days after TCRalphabeta/CD19-depleted stem cell transplant. The receptors shown here come from a female patient between 2 and 10 years old who had a stem cell transplant for congenital amegakaryocytic thrombocytopenia, so the T cells may come from the graft donor.

The gene calls are TRBV12-3 or TRBV12-4 and TRBJ2-3; 16 bases line up with TRBD2. Losses at the gene ends were 2 bases for V and 3 bases for J; bases not matched to a gene: 2. This CDR3 is 17 amino acids long. The CDR3 DNA sequence: TGTGCCAGCAGTTTATGGGGACTAGCGGGAGGGACAGATACGCAGTATTTT. The encoded protein is CASSLWGLAGGTDTQYF.

The DNA of the CDR3 is TGTGCCAGCAGTATGACTAGCGCCGGTTTTTGGAATGAGCAGTTCTTC. Encoded protein: CASSMTSAGFWNEQFF. This sequence joins TRBV28 and TRBJ2-1; 8 nucleotides agree with TRBD2. J gave up 7 bases and V 5 bases, and 13 bases lay outside the gene matches. Germline CDR1 reads MDHEN; CDR2 reads SYDVKM. The CDR3 consists of 16 residues.

This clonotype was counted a few times. The genes are TRBV20-1 and TRBJ2-5; D remains unclear. CDR1 and CDR2 from the germline V gene are DFQATT and SNEGSKA (reference sequence). This CDR3 has 14 amino acids. The V end lost 3 bases, the J end lost 1 base, and 12 bases lay between the germline ends. This CDR3 reads CSASRNPPQETQYF. CDR3 nucleotides: TGCAGTGCTAGTCGGAACCCCCCCCAAGAGACCCAGTACTTC.

This clonotype has a count of ten or more. The chain has TRBV29-1 and TRBJ2-5; TRBD1 agrees at 7 bases. After removal of 8 bases from V and 5 bases from J, the junction contained 11 bases not matched to a gene. Germline CDR1 is SQVTM and CDR2 is ANQGSEA. The CDR3 length is 13 residues. CDR3 DNA: TGCAGCTCGGAACAGGGGCACGGGGAGACCCAGTACTTC. Translation gives CSSEQGHGETQYF.

This clonotype was observed a handful of times. The rearrangement joins TRBV19 to TRBJ2-7; the match to TRBD1 covers 10 bases. The ends lost 5 bases at V and 3 bases at J; junction bases unmatched: 4. The germline V gene has CDR1 LNHDA and CDR2 SQIVND (reference sequence). The CDR3 covers 14 residues. The CDR3 coding sequence is TGTGCCAGTAGTGACAGGACAGGGGGCTACGAGCAGTACTTC. Translation gives CASSDRTGGYEQYF.

The CDR3 DNA sequence: TGTGCCAGCAGCTTGCATGGGTCCAAAAACATTCAGTACTTC. Translating gives CASSLHGSKNIQYF. The J gene is TRBJ2-4, the V gene TRBV5-4, with D unclear. This CDR3 contains 14 residues. The V end lost 1 base, the J end lost 2 bases, and 7 bases lay between the germline ends. Germline lookup yields CDR1 SGHNT and CDR2 YYREEE (reference sequence).

This clonotype was seen only once. The V call is TRBV18, the J call TRBJ1-2, with D possibly matching TRBD1 (6 bases). Germline V gene sequence: CDR1 KGHSH, CDR2 LQKENI. Between the trimmed V and J ends, which lost 8 bases and 6 bases, there was a span of 16 bases. The CDR3 is made up of 13 amino acids. The CDR3 here is CASRFTGKDGYTF. The CDR3 DNA reads TGTGCCAGCCGGTTCACAGGGAAGGATGGCTACACCTTC. The entire variable domain, with the rest obtained from reference TRBV18 and TRBJ1-2, is as follows: NAGVMQNPRHLVRRRGQEARLRCSPMKGHSHVYWYRQLPEEGLKFMVYLQKENIIDESGMPKERFSAEFPKEGPSILRIQQVVRGDSAAYFCASRFTGKDGYTFGSGTRLTVV.

This clonotype has only one observation. J is TRBJ2-2 and V is TRBV10-3; D unresolved. This CDR3 comprises 11 residues. Germline CDR1 reads ENHRY; CDR2 reads SYGVKD. Trimming pared 7 bases from V and 5 bases from J, leaving 5 bases between. CDR3 loop: CAIKGTGELFF. CDR3 nucleotide sequence: TGTGCCATCAAGGGTACCGGGGAGCTGTTTTTT.

This clonotype was detected only a few times. V usage is TRBV24-1 and J usage is TRBJ2-5, with TRBD2 as a possible D gene (7 bases). V was trimmed by 0 bases and J by 4 bases, leaving 8 bases between them. Germline-derived CDR1 and CDR2 are KGHDR and SFDVKD. This CDR3 comprises 14 residues. The CDR3 nucleotides are TGTGCCACCAGTGATTTGGGGGGGGCAGAGACCCAGTACTTC. Its translation: CATSDLGGAETQYF.

The chain has TRBV6-5 and TRBJ2-3, with D maybe TRBD2 (6 bases). From germline, CDR1 is MNHEY and CDR2 SVGAGI. The CDR3 loop spans 16 amino acids. The ends were cut back, 0 bases at V and 2 bases at J, with 12 bases in the middle. DNA for the CDR3: TGTGCCAGCAGTTACTCGGGCGGGACCGACACAGATACGCAGTATTTT. Protein product: CASSYSGGTDTDTQYF.

This clonotype has only a few counts. This rearrangement joins TRBV28 to TRBJ2-7, with 8 bases aligning to TRBD2. This CDR3 has 14 residues. Germline CDR1 reads MDHEN; CDR2 reads SYDVKM. V trimming: 5 bases; J trimming: 5 bases; junction bases outside the gene matches: 8. CDR3 loop: CASSTSGVSHEQYF. In DNA, the CDR3 is TGTGCCAGCAGTACTAGCGGAGTCAGTCACGAGCAGTACTTC.

This rearrangement joins TRBV6-1 to TRBJ2-3, with 11 nucleotides matching TRBD1. Germline CDR1 and CDR2: MNHNS and SASEGT. This CDR3 spans 16 amino acids. V lost 5 bases and J lost 3; bases outside the gene matches: 7. This CDR3 reads CASSPTWDRGTDTQYF. The DNA of the CDR3 is TGTGCCAGCAGTCCTACCTGGGACAGGGGGACAGATACGCAGTATTTT.

This clonotype was observed a handful of times. The chain is built from TRBV7-2 and TRBJ1-1, with D unresolved. The CDR3 is made up of 13 amino acids. Looked up from germline, CDR1 is SGHTA and CDR2 is FQGNSA. Deletions cut 5 bases from V and 3 bases from J, with 10 bases between. DNA of the CDR3: TGTGCCAGCAGCCCCAGCGGGTACACTGAAGCTTTCTTT. Its translation: CASSPSGYTEAFF.

The chain employs TRBV24-1 and TRBJ2-7; D possibly corresponds to TRBD1 (6 bases). The V end was cut by 9 bases, the J end by 4 bases, with 18 bases between. The CDR3 runs to 14 residues. In germline, CDR1 is KGHDR, CDR2 SFDVKD. CDR3: CATESSTGKYEQYF. The CDR3 nucleotides are TGTGCCACCGAGTCATCAACAGGGAAATACGAGCAGTACTTC.

Many counts were recorded for this clonotype. The CDR3 protein is CASRGGQGLLDEQFF. CDR3 in DNA: TGTGCCAGCAGAGGCGGACAGGGGCTCCTCGATGAGCAGTTCTTC. The chain carries TRBV12-3 or TRBV12-4 and TRBJ2-1; 9 nucleotides line up with TRBD1. The CDR3 runs to 15 residues. The V gene end was trimmed by 6 bases and the J gene end by 8 bases; junction bases not matched to a gene: 11.

There are a few counts of this clonotype. The J gene is TRBJ2-3, the V gene TRBV9; 11 bases fit TRBD2. The CDR3 length is 15 residues. Germline CDR1 reads SGDLS; CDR2 reads YYNGEE. V gave up 1 base and J gave up 7 bases; unmatched junction bases: 5. CDR3 in DNA: TGTGCCAGCAGCGTAACCGGGACTAGCGGTAATACGCAGTATTTT. Protein sequence: CASSVTGTSGNTQYF. Using reference TRBV9 and TRBJ2-3 for the parts outside the CDR3, the full variable domain is DSGVTQTPKHLITATGQRVTLRCSPRSGDLSVYWYQQSLDQGLQFLIQYYNGEERAKGNILERFSAQQFPDLHSELNLSSLELGDSALYFCASSVTGTSGNTQYFGPGTRLTVL.

The chain joins TRBV15 to TRBJ1-5, with TRBD1 matching over 7 bases. The CDR3 consists of 14 residues. V trimming: 1 base; J trimming: 4 bases; junction bases outside the gene matches: 1. CDR1 and CDR2 from the germline V gene are LNHNV and YYDKDF (reference sequence). CDR3 sequence (DNA): TGTGCCACCAGCAGAGCACAGGGGAATCAGCCCCAGCATTTT. It encodes CATSRAQGNQPQHF.

This clonotype was seen at least ten times. The chain recombines TRBV6-1 with TRBJ2-1; TRBD1 matches 8 bases. The CDR3 is made up of 13 amino acids. V lost 6 bases, J lost 8 bases, and 6 bases stayed unmatched. Germline CDR1 reads MNHNS; CDR2 reads SASEGT. This CDR3 is CASRDRVSHEQFF. The CDR3 DNA reads TGTGCCAGCAGGGACAGGGTCAGCCATGAGCAGTTCTTC.